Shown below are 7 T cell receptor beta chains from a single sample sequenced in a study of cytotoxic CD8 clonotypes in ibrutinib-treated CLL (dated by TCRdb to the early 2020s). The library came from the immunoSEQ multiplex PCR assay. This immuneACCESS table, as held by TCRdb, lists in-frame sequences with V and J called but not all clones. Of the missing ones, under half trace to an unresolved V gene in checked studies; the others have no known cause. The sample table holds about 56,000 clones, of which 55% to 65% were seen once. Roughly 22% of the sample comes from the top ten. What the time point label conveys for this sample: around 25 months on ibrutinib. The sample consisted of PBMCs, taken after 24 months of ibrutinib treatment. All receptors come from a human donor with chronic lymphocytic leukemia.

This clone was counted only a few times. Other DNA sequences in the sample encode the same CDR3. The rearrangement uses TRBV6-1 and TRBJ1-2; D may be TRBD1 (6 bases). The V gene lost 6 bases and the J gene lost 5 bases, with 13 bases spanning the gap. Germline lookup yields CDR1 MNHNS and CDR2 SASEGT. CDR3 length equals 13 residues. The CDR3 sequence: CASRPDSFYGYTF. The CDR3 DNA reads TGTGCCAGCAGACCGGACAGCTTTTATGGCTACACCTTC.

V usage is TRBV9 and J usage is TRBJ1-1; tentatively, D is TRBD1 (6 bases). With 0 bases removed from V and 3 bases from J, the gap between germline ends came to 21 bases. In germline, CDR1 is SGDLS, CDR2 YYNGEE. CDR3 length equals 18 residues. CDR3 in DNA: TGTGCCAGCAGCGTAGGTCCAAGTACAGGGTCGGGAGACACTGAAGCTTTCTTT. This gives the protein CASSVGPSTGSGDTEAFF.

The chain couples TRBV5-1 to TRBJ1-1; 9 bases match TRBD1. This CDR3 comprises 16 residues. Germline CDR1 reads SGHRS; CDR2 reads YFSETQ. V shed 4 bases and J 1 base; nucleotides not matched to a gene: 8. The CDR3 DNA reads TGCGCCAGCAGCAATGCCCCGGGACAGGGGAACACTGAAGCTTTCTTT. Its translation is CASSNAPGQGNTEAFF.

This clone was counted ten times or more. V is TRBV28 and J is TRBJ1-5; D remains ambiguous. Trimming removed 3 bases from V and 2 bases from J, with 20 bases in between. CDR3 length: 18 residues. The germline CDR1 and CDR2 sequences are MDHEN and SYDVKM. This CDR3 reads CASSFTGRGFLGNQPQHF. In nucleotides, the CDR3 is TGTGCCAGCAGTTTTACGGGAAGAGGCTTTTTGGGCAATCAGCCCCAGCATTTT.

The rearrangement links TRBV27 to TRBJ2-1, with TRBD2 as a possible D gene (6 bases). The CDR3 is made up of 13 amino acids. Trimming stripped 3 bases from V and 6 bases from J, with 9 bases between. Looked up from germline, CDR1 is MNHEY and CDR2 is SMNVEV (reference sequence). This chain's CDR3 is CASSFGAGNEQFF. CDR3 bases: TGTGCCAGCAGTTTCGGAGCGGGCAATGAGCAGTTCTTC.

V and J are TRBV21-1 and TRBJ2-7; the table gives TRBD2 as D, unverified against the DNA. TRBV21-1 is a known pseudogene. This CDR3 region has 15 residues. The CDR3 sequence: CASSMRPLTPYEQYV. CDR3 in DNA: TGTGCCAGCAGCATGAGGCCGTTAACCCCTTACGAGCAGTACGTC.

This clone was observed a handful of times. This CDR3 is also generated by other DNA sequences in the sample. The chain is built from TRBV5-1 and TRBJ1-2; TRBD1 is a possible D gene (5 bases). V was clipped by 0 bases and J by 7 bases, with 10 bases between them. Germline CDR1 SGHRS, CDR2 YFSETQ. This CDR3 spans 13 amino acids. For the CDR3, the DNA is TGCGCCAGCAGCTTGGAGGACGGGGGTGGCTACACCTTC. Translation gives CASSLEDGGGYTF.